A selection of T cell receptor beta chains follows, all from one sample in a study of T cell repertoires in ileal Crohn's disease. Measured with immunoSEQ multiplex PCR; TCRdb has only the in-frame clones, and not every one. The sample carries approximately 12,000 clones, under 80% recorded once. The specimen sequenced was ileal tissue. Receptors were obtained from an adult with Crohn's disease. The conserved cysteine and the conserved F or W are not part of the CDR3 here. Size values are once, few and many counts, or a class for expanded clones, and some rows have none.

size | length | V | CDR3
- | 13 | TRBV7-6 | ASSLDTSGAYEQY
- | 11 | TRBV5-4 | ASSLQNTGELF
- | 13 | TRBV15 | ATSRGGASTDTQY
- | 12 | TRBV7-6 | ASVEVGNQETQY
- | 13 | TRBV7-2 | ASSSAQGHDQPQH
- | 12 | TRBV5-1 | ASSLVAGPETQY
once | 13 | TRBV7-6 | ASSFLRGGSYEQY
few | 11 | TRBV2 | AGTDHLGTEAF
- | 13 | TRBV5-6 | ASSWTGGGFYGYT
- | 10 | TRBV6-1 | ALGGGAYEQY
- | 14 | TRBV4-2 | ASKTEASETYNEQF
- | 13 | TRBV27 | ASSSFRISTGTQY
few | 11 | TRBV2 | ASMTSSYNEQF
- | 12 | TRBV29-1 | SVGDRGRREKLF
- | 13 | TRBV18 | ASQGLAGNTGELF